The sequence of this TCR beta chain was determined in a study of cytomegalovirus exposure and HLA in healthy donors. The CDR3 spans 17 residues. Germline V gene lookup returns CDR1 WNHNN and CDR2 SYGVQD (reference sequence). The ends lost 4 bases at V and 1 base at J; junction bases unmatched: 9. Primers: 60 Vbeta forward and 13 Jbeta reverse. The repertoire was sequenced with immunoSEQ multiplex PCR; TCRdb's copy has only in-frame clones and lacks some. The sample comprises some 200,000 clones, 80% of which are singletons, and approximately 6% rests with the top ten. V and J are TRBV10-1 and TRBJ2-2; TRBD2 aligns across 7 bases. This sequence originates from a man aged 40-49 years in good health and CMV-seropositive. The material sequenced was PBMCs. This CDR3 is CASSGTRGGMNTGELFF. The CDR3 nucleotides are TGCGCCAGCAGTGGGACCCGGGGAGGGATGAACACCGGGGAGCTGTTTTTT.